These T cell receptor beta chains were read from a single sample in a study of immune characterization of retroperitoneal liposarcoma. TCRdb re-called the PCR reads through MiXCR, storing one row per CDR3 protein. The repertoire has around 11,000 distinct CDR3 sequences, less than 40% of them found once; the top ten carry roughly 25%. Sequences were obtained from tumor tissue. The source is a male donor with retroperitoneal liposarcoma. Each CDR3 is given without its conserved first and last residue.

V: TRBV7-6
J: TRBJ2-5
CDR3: ASSPNPMVSGGTQY

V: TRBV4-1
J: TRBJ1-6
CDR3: ASSRTGQLSSSYNSPLH

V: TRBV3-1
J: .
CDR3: ASSLPAGGSDEQF

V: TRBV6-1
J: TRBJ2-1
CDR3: ASSRNDRALENIQF

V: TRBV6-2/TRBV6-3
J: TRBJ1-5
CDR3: ASSQDHDQPQH

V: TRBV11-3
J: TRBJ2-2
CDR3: ASSLTGFAGELF

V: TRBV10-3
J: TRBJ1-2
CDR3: AISTPGRDLSGYT

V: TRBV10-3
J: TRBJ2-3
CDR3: AISEKLADTQY

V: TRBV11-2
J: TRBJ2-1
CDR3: ASSRRSASSYNEQF

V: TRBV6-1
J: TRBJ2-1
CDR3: ASTGMGYEQF

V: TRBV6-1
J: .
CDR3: ASRLDSVLTNEQY

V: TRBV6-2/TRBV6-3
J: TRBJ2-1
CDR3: ASSYSKAEQF

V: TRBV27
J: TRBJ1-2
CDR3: ASSLGPGGNGYT

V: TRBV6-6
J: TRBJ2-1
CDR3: ASSDSSGGAYNEQF

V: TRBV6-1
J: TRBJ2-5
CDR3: ASSEVIISSRVKDEQY

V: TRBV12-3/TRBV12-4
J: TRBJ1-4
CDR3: ASSFDSNEKLF

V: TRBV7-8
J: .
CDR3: ASSLAEFNEQY

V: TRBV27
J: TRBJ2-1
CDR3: ASSPLGQGYNEQF

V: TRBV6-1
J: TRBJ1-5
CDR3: ASIRDLNQPQH